In this sample, the clone carrying this T cell receptor (beta chain) turned up a few times. The antigen remains unidentified. Germline lookup yields CDR1 SGHTA and CDR2 FQGNSA. Losses at the gene ends were 6 bases for V and 5 bases for J; bases not matched to a gene: 11. This CDR3 is 15 amino acids long. Unique molecular identifiers were added to individual cDNA molecules. TCRdb called the 5' RACE reads again in MiXCR, with one record for every CDR3 protein. This sample has about 61,000 distinct CDR3 sequences, with under 14% found just once. This entry is derived from a study of early T cells in non-severe SARS-CoV-2 infection. Study results and limitations: VDJdb matching favored anti-spike CD8 responses, missing private and CD4 specificities.

This receptor was obtained from an adult who was a healthcare worker with PCR-confirmed SARS-CoV-2 infection or an uninfected control (not recorded which). Sequenced material: whole blood. The chain has TRBV7-2 and TRBJ2-5, with 8 bases that match TRBD2. The CDR3: CASSTRGAPGETQYF. The DNA of the CDR3 is TGTGCCAGCAGTACGCGGGGGGCCCCGGGGGAGACCCAGTACTTC.